The 17 T cell receptor beta chains presented below share a single source sample, sequenced in a study of cytomegalovirus exposure and HLA in healthy donors. With 60 Vbeta and 13 Jbeta primers, the PCR was carried out. Profiled with immunoSEQ multiplex PCR; TCRdb holds only in-frame clones, not every one. The repertoire includes about 120,000 clones, roughly 85% of them detected once, and 20% sits in the top ten. The sample was PBMCs. The receptors stem from a man between 18 and 29 years old in good health and CMV-seropositive.

This sequence joins TRBV27 and TRBJ2-1; D ambiguous. Deletions cut 0 bases from V and 6 bases from J, with 9 bases between. This CDR3 region has 14 residues. Germline CDR1 and CDR2: MNHEY and SMNVEV (reference sequence). In DNA, the CDR3 is TGTGCCAGCAGTTTATCTCAAGCGTTCAATGAGCAGTTCTTC. As protein: CASSLSQAFNEQFF.

The CDR3 loop reads CASSPTVQETQYF. DNA of the CDR3: TGTGCCAGCTCACCGACAGTCCAAGAGACCCAGTACTTC. V and J are TRBV18 and TRBJ2-5; tentative D call: TRBD1 (5 bases). Germline CDR1 KGHSH, CDR2 LQKENI. The CDR3 is 13 residues long. V was cut by 3 bases and J by 1 base, with 6 bases left in between.

The chain employs TRBV9 and TRBJ2-7, with 7 bases identical to TRBD1. The CDR3 is 11 amino acids. From germline, CDR1 is SGDLS and CDR2 YYNGEE. Trimming cost V 5 bases and J 6 bases; bases outside gene matches: 2. This chain's CDR3 is CASRDRVEQYF. The CDR3 bases are TGTGCCAGCAGAGACAGGGTCGAGCAGTACTTC.

This clone has a single count. The gene calls are TRBV9 and TRBJ2-7, with TRBD1 as a possible D gene (6 bases). This CDR3 region has 13 residues. Germline loops: CDR1 SGDLS, CDR2 YYNGEE. The V and J ends lost 3 bases and 6 bases respectively, with 13 bases between them. The CDR3, as DNA: TGTGCCAGCAGCGAAGGGGGTGTTCGCGAGCAGTACTTC. Protein product: CASSEGGVREQYF.

This chain connects TRBV7-3 to TRBJ2-1; a possible D gene is TRBD2 (5 bases). The CDR3 is 14 residues long. Germline assignment: CDR1 SGHTA and CDR2 FQGTGA. V was cut by 1 base and J by 2 bases, with 6 bases left in between. The CDR3 coding sequence is TGTGCCAGCAGCTTAAGCGGGCCCTACAATGAGCAGTTCTTC. Protein product: CASSLSGPYNEQFF.

V is TRBV5-6 and J is TRBJ1-5; 9 bases align to TRBD1. V trimming: 6 bases; J trimming: 3 bases; junction bases outside the gene matches: 10. This CDR3 region has 16 residues. In germline, CDR1 is SGHDT, CDR2 YYEEEE. CDR3 sequence (DNA): TGTGCCAGCATCAGCTTCAGGGACAGGGACAATCAGCCCCAGCATTTT. Its translation: CASISFRDRDNQPQHF.

The chain combines TRBV6-4 with TRBJ2-3; maybe TRBD1 (5 bases). The CDR3 sequence is 13 residues long. With 6 bases removed from V and 1 base from J, the gap between germline ends came to 8 bases. Germline values: CDR1 MRHNA, CDR2 SNTAGT. The chain's CDR3 is CASSPQGTDTQYF. The CDR3 nucleotides are TGTGCCAGCAGCCCACAGGGCACAGATACGCAGTATTTT.

The chain joins TRBV4-1 to TRBJ1-5, with a possible D match to TRBD1 (6 bases). The CDR3 has 15 residues. Per the germline V gene, CDR1 is MGHRA and CDR2 is YSYEKL. V was pared by 1 base and J by 2 bases, with 9 bases between. The CDR3: CASSQVYRGNQPQHF. The CDR3, as DNA: TGCGCCAGCAGCCAAGTGTACAGGGGCAATCAGCCCCAGCATTTT.

This clone occurred once. The chain employs TRBV5-1 and TRBJ1-3, with TRBD1 matching 8 bases. Germline lookup yields CDR1 SGHRS and CDR2 YFSETQ. This CDR3 has 16 amino acids. J gave up 1 base and V 4 bases, and 7 bases lay outside the gene matches. Written as DNA, the CDR3 is TGCGCCAGCAGCCCACAGGGGGGGAGTTCTGGAAACACCATATATTTT. Protein product: CASSPQGGSSGNTIYF.

CDR3 DNA sequence: TGTGCCAGTAGTGCCTCAGGGGGCAGGGATACGCAGTATTTT. Its protein product is CASSASGGRDTQYF. This chain uses TRBV19 with TRBJ2-3; 8 bases map to TRBD1. The CDR3 is 14 residues long. J lost 6 bases, V lost 5 bases, and 7 bases had no gene match. The germline CDR1 and CDR2 sequences are LNHDA and SQIVND (reference sequence).

This clone was seen only a few times. The V and J genes are TRBV25-1 and TRBJ2-5, with 9 positions matching TRBD2. CDR1 MGHDK and CDR2 SYGVNS come from the germline V gene. CDR3 size: 16 residues. After removal of 1 base from V and 0 bases from J, the junction contained 3 bases not matched to a gene. The CDR3 here is CASSESKRGDQETQYF. CDR3 in DNA: TGTGCCAGCAGTGAATCAAAGCGGGGGGACCAAGAGACCCAGTACTTC.

A few counts support this clone. The chain carries TRBV15 and TRBJ1-2, with D unclear. Trimming pared 9 bases from V and 2 bases from J, leaving 10 bases between. Germline values: CDR1 LNHNV, CDR2 YYDKDF (reference sequence). The CDR3 length is 12 residues. CDR3: CATSGGNYGYTF. DNA for the CDR3: TGTGCCACGTCGGGAGGGAACTATGGCTACACCTTC.

The chain joins TRBV14 to TRBJ2-1, with 8 bases aligning to TRBD2. Losses at the gene ends were 1 base for V and 13 bases for J; bases not matched to a gene: 18. The CDR3 runs to 17 residues. Germline loops: CDR1 SGHDN, CDR2 FVKESK. The CDR3 region has the DNA TGTGCCAGCAGCCAAGCAAGCGCCACGGTCCCGGGGGGGAGACAGTTCTTC. This encodes CASSQASATVPGGRQFF. The full variable domain, completed using reference TRBV14 and TRBJ2-1, is EAGVTQFPSHSVIEKGQTVTLRCDPISGHDNLYWYRRVMGKEIKFLLHFVKESKQDESGMPNNRFLAERTGGTYSTLKVQPAELEDSGVYFCASSQASATVPGGRQFFGPGTRLTVL.

This chain connects TRBV7-6 to TRBJ1-1, with D possibly TRBD1 on 5 matching bases. Germline lookup yields CDR1 SGHVS and CDR2 FNYEAQ. The CDR3 runs to 13 residues. Trimming took 5 bases from V and 6 from J, leaving 13 bases between them. In nucleotides, the CDR3 is TGTGCCAGCAGCCCGGGGGGGGACGCTGAAGCTTTCTTT. This translates into CASSPGGDAEAFF.

The chain couples TRBV6-4 to TRBJ2-2; D is perhaps TRBD1 (5 bases). The CDR3 is 13 residues long. Germline assignment: CDR1 MRHNA and CDR2 SNTAGT. Trimming shortened V by 7 bases and J by 5 bases, and 11 bases separated the two germline ends. Here the CDR3 reads CASTTGRTGELFF. CDR3 in DNA: TGTGCCAGCACCACAGGTCGGACCGGGGAGCTGTTTTTT.

This clone was observed many times. The J gene is TRBJ2-3, the V gene TRBV6-1, with TRBD1 matching over 9 bases. V shed 1 base, J shed 4 bases, and the junction held 0 bases outside the gene matches. The CDR3 length is 14 residues. CDR1 and CDR2 from the germline V gene are MNHNS and SASEGT. CDR3 protein: CASSEGTGADTQYF. The CDR3 DNA is TGTGCCAGCAGTGAAGGGACAGGGGCAGATACGCAGTATTTT.

This chain uses TRBV7-9 with TRBJ2-2, with D possibly TRBD1 on 8 matching bases. Trimming left V 5 bases short and J 1 base short, with 14 bases between. Germline lookup yields CDR1 SEHNR and CDR2 FQNEAQ (reference sequence). CDR3 size: 16 residues. The CDR3 DNA is TGTGCCAGCAGCCCGCGGGGGACAGGGAACACCGGGGAGCTGTTTTTT. Translated: CASSPRGTGNTGELFF. Variable domain in full (rest from reference TRBV7-9 and TRBJ2-2): DTGVSQNPRHKITKRGQNVTFRCDPISEHNRLYWYRQTLGQGPEFLTYFQNEAQLEKSRLLSDRFSAERPKGSFSTLEIQRTEQGDSAMYLCASSPRGTGNTGELFFGEGSRLTVL.